The 26 T cell receptor beta chains in this list originate from one sample, sequenced in a study of OX40 agonist ivuxolimab in advanced cancers. Sequencing used immunoSEQ multiplex PCR; TCRdb keeps in-frame clones, though not all of them. The sample yields 55,000 to 90,000 clones, 80% to 90% seen once. The source was CD4+ or CD8+ T cells sorted from blood, collected in a trial of the OX40 agonist ivuxolimab. The receptors originated from an adult with an advanced solid tumor such as melanoma, head and neck, liver or kidney cancer.

This clone occurred once. The rearrangement links TRBV5-1 to TRBJ2-5; possible D gene TRBD2, 5 bases. The assigned J gene may be wrong: the sequence end matches TRBJ2-7 better. The CDR3 spans 13 residues. Germline CDR1 SGHRS, CDR2 YFSETQ. The CDR3 DNA follows: TGCGCCAGCAGCCCGGAGGCGGCCCACGAGCAGTACTTC. It specifies CASSPEAAHEQYF.

The CDR3 bases are TGTGCCAGTAGTACCTTCGGACCGTCCGCCGTCAATTCACCCCTCCACTTT. Its translation: CASSTFGPSAVNSPLHF. V and J are TRBV19 and TRBJ1-6; unclear D gene. V dropped 4 bases and J dropped 7 bases, with 20 bases sitting between them. Looked up from germline, CDR1 is LNHDA and CDR2 is SQIVND (reference sequence). CDR3 length: 17 residues.

The CDR3 is CASSSGQNTEAFF. CDR3 bases: TGTGCCAGCAGCTCGGGACAGAACACTGAAGCTTTCTTT. The chain couples TRBV7-2 to TRBJ1-1; D perhaps matches TRBD1 (6 bases). Trimming left V 4 bases short and J 1 base short, with 7 bases between. CDR1 SGHTA and CDR2 FQGNSA come from the germline V gene. The length of the CDR3 is 13 residues.

The gene calls are TRBV19 and TRBJ1-1, with D uncertain. Trimming took 7 bases from V and 0 from J, leaving 9 bases between them. The germline V gene encodes CDR1 LNHDA and CDR2 SQIVND (reference sequence). The CDR3 totals 13 residues. CDR3 nucleotides: TGTGCCAGTAAAGGGAGTATGAACACTGAAGCTTTCTTT. Translation gives CASKGSMNTEAFF.

This chain uses TRBV2 with TRBJ2-7, with D perhaps being TRBD1 or TRBD2 (5 bases each). Per germline, CDR1 SNHLY and CDR2 FYNNEI. The CDR3 runs to 17 residues. V was clipped by 3 bases and J by 0 bases, with 18 bases between them. DNA for the CDR3: TGTGCCAGCAGTGATCGAGGGACCCGTGGGGTCTCCTACGAGCAGTACTTC. It is translated as CASSDRGTRGVSYEQYF.

This chain joins TRBV18 and TRBJ1-5; TRBD1 is a possible D gene (5 bases). The CDR3 has 15 amino acids. V shed 3 bases and J shed 5 bases, with 14 bases lying between them. The germline V gene has CDR1 KGHSH and CDR2 LQKENI. The CDR3 DNA reads TGTGCCAGCTCACCGGAATTTTTAGGGGATCAGCCCCAGCATTTT. Translation: CASSPEFLGDQPQHF.

The J gene is TRBJ1-1, the V gene TRBV30; D gene uncertain. The CDR3 spans 12 residues. Trimming left V 3 bases short and J 0 bases short, with 5 bases between. Germline CDR1 and CDR2: GTSNPN and SVGIG (reference sequence). The CDR3 loop is CAWRHLNTEAFF. CDR3 nucleotide sequence: TGTGCCTGGAGACACCTGAACACTGAAGCTTTCTTT.

The V and J genes are TRBV28 and TRBJ2-4, with a tentative D call TRBD2 (5 bases). The CDR3 runs 15 residues. V was cut by 8 bases and J by 1 base, with 15 bases left in between. Per germline, CDR1 MDHEN and CDR2 SYDVKM. The CDR3 sequence is CASGVPGSAKNIQYF. The CDR3 nucleotides read TGTGCCAGCGGCGTACCGGGGAGCGCCAAAAACATTCAGTACTTC.

The chain recombines TRBV6-1 with TRBJ2-5, with 10 bases aligning to TRBD1. The CDR3 contains 13 residues. Trimming cost V 6 bases and J 4 bases; bases outside gene matches: 2. Germline V lookup: CDR1 MNHNS, CDR2 SASEGT. CDR3 nucleotide sequence: TGTGCCAGCAGGAGGGACAGGGGAGAGACCCAGTACTTC. Encoded protein: CASRRDRGETQYF.

The rearrangement joins TRBV11-2 to TRBJ2-7; D is uncertain. CDR1 SGHAT and CDR2 FQNNGV come from the germline V gene. The ends were cut back, 1 base at V and 0 bases at J, with 13 bases in the middle. This CDR3 has 16 amino acids. This CDR3 reads CASSLVHSPSSYEQYF. CDR3 DNA: TGTGCCAGCAGCTTAGTACACTCCCCGAGCTCCTACGAGCAGTACTTC.

This clone was recorded a few times. This sequence joins TRBV5-6 and TRBJ2-2, with D possibly being TRBD1 (5 bases). V lost 0 bases, J lost 6 bases, and 9 bases lay in between. CDR1 is SGHDT and CDR2 is YYEEEE in the germline V gene. CDR3 length equals 14 residues. CDR3: CASSLVRGAGELFF. The CDR3 coding sequence is TGTGCCAGCAGCTTGGTTAGGGGCGCCGGGGAGCTGTTTTTT.

V gene TRBV9 combines with J gene TRBJ1-6; 10 bases match TRBD1. The V segment lost 2 bases and the J segment 11 bases; nucleotides outside the gene matches: 10. The CDR3 runs to 16 residues. CDR1 is SGDLS, CDR2 YYNGEE, per germline. The CDR3 DNA follows: TGTGCCAGCAGCGTTAGTTCGGGACAGGGGAATCCACCCCTCCACTTT. Translated: CASSVSSGQGNPPLHF.

The gene calls are TRBV7-6 and TRBJ2-7; 7 bases align to TRBD1. The CDR3 sequence is 17 residues long. CDR1 is SGHVS and CDR2 is FNYEAQ in the germline V gene. The V gene end was trimmed by 5 bases and the J gene end by 0 bases; junction bases not matched to a gene: 13. CDR3 sequence reads: CASSPSPPAGGSYEQYF. The CDR3, as DNA: TGTGCCAGCAGCCCCTCCCCGCCGGCAGGGGGCTCCTACGAGCAGTACTTC.

The chain couples TRBV2 to TRBJ2-1; D may be TRBD2 (6 bases). Germline V gene lookup returns CDR1 SNHLY and CDR2 FYNNEI. V was clipped by 6 bases and J by 7 bases, with 10 bases between them. CDR3 size: 12 residues. CDR3 DNA sequence: TGTGCCAGCAGCGCGACTAGTAATGAGCAGTTCTTC. The encoded protein is CASSATSNEQFF.

The chain has TRBV27 and TRBJ2-7; D might be TRBD1 or TRBD2, each matching 6 bases. The CDR3 runs 15 residues. CDR1 is MNHEY and CDR2 is SMNVEV in the germline V gene (reference sequence). The ends were cut back, 2 bases at V and 2 bases at J, with 13 bases in the middle. In DNA, the CDR3 is TGTGCCAGCAGTTTAATGGGGGGCCCCCCCTACGAGCAGTACTTC. It yields the protein CASSLMGGPPYEQYF.

The chain is built from TRBV7-2 and TRBJ2-3; perhaps TRBD2 as D (6 bases). The germline V gene has CDR1 SGHTA and CDR2 FQGNSA. This CDR3 region has 14 residues. With 3 bases removed from V and 5 bases from J, the gap between germline ends came to 12 bases. The CDR3 region is CASSFRAGGDTQYF. CDR3 in DNA: TGTGCCAGCAGCTTCCGGGCCGGGGGAGATACGCAGTATTTT. Together with reference TRBV7-2 and TRBJ2-3, the CDR3 gives the full variable domain: GAGVSQSPSNKVTEKGKDVELRCDPISGHTALYWYRQSLGQGLEFLIYFQGNSAPDKSGLPSDRFSAERTGGSVSTLTIQRTQQEDSAVYLCASSFRAGGDTQYFGPGTRLTVL.

This chain uses TRBV9 with TRBJ2-4; a weak D match, TRBD1 (5 bases). Per germline, CDR1 SGDLS and CDR2 YYNGEE. CDR3 length: 18 residues. V lost 1 base, J lost 0 bases, and 17 bases lay in between. The CDR3, as DNA: TGTGCCAGCAGCGTACAGGCGACAGATCCCTTAGCCAAAAACATTCAGTACTTC. It is translated as CASSVQATDPLAKNIQYF.

Here the CDR3 reads CASARGASVYEQYF. The CDR3 DNA follows: TGTGCCAGCGCCCGGGGGGCTAGCGTTTACGAGCAGTACTTC. This chain uses TRBV7-2 with TRBJ2-7, with D perhaps TRBD2 (7 bases). Deletions cut 8 bases from V and 4 bases from J, with 18 bases between. CDR3 length: 14 residues. Looked up from germline, CDR1 is SGHTA and CDR2 is FQGNSA.

The genes are TRBV2 and TRBJ2-2; the D gene is possibly TRBD1 (8 bases). Looked up from germline, CDR1 is SNHLY and CDR2 is FYNNEI. This CDR3 contains 15 residues. Trimming took 6 bases from V and 1 from J, leaving 12 bases between them. The CDR3 nucleotides are TGTGCCAGCAGAGCGGGACAGGTGAACACCGGGGAGCTGTTTTTT. It codes for CASRAGQVNTGELFF. Variable domain in full (rest from reference TRBV2 and TRBJ2-2): EPEVTQTPSHQVTQMGQEVILRCVPISNHLYFYWYRQILGQKVEFLVSFYNNEISEKSEIFDDQFSVERPDGSNFTLKIRSTKLEDSAMYFCASRAGQVNTGELFFGEGSRLTVL.

The chain employs TRBV6-1 and TRBJ2-1, with TRBD1 matching over 10 bases. CDR3 length: 16 residues. The J segment lost 7 bases and the V segment lost 2 bases, leaving 8 bases of the junction unmatched. Germline CDR1 is MNHNS and CDR2 is SASEGT. The CDR3 protein is CASSELPGQGKNEQFF. The CDR3 DNA reads TGTGCCAGCAGTGAATTACCGGGACAGGGGAAGAATGAGCAGTTCTTC.

The genes are TRBV30 and TRBJ2-3; 8 bases are a match to TRBD2. Trimming took 4 bases from V and 3 from J; bases not matched to a gene: 15. Germline values: CDR1 GTSNPN, CDR2 SVGIG (reference sequence). The CDR3 runs to 17 residues. Written as DNA, the CDR3 is TGTGCCTGGATACGGCGGGGGGCGAGGGATAGGACAGATACGCAGTATTTT. Its protein product is CAWIRRGARDRTDTQYF.

This sequence joins TRBV19 and TRBJ1-2; the D gene is possibly TRBD1 (5 bases). Germline V CDR1 and CDR2: LNHDA, SQIVND (reference sequence). Trimming left V 3 bases short and J 4 bases short, with 12 bases between. The CDR3 is 14 amino acids. CDR3 loop: CASSILQGTYGYTF. In nucleotides, the CDR3 is TGTGCCAGTAGTATTTTGCAGGGCACCTATGGCTACACCTTC.

This chain uses TRBV5-8 with TRBJ2-3, with D possibly TRBD1 on 5 matching bases. The CDR3 runs to 17 residues. The germline V gene encodes CDR1 SGHTS and CDR2 YDEGEE. V lost 1 base to trimming and J lost 0 bases, with 15 bases between them. The CDR3 nucleotides read TGTGCCAGCAGCTTGAGTGGAACGTGGGGCAGCACAGATACGCAGTATTTT. As protein: CASSLSGTWGSTDTQYF.

This clone was observed a single time. The CDR3 loop reads CASSYVGGTGASEQYF. The CDR3 region has the DNA TGTGCCAGCAGCTATGTGGGCGGGACAGGGGCCAGCGAGCAGTACTTC. The chain recombines TRBV5-6 with TRBJ2-7; 10 nucleotides agree with TRBD1. Looked up from germline, CDR1 is SGHDT and CDR2 is YYEEEE. The CDR3 has 16 amino acids. The V gene end was trimmed by 3 bases and the J gene end by 6 bases; junction bases not matched to a gene: 12.

The rearrangement joins TRBV11-2 to TRBJ1-2, with D unclear. The CDR3 covers 13 residues. Trimming took off 1 base at V and 8 bases at J, with 11 bases between the two ends. Germline assignment: CDR1 SGHAT and CDR2 FQNNGV. This CDR3 is CASSLVVGGGYTF. In nucleotides, the CDR3 is TGTGCCAGCAGCTTAGTGGTGGGTGGAGGCTACACCTTC.

This sequence joins TRBV28 and TRBJ1-2; no firm D call. V was cut by 2 bases and J by 5 bases, with 9 bases left in between. From germline, CDR1 is MDHEN and CDR2 SYDVKM. CDR3 length: 13 amino acids. The CDR3 DNA sequence: TGTGCCAGCAGTTTACAGGTTGGATATGGCTACACCTTC. Translating gives CASSLQVGYGYTF.